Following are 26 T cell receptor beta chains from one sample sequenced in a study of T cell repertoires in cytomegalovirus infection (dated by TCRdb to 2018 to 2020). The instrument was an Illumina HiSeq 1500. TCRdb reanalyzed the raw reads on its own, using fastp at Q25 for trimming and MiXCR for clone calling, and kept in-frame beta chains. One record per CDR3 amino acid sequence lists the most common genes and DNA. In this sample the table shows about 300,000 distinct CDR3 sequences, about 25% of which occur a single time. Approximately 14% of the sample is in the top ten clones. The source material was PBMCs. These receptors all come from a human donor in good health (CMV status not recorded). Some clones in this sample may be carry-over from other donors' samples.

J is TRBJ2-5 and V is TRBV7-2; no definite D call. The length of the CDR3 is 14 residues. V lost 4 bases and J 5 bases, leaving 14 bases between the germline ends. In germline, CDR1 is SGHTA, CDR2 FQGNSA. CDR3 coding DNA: TGTGCCAGCAGCTCTCCAGGCGTGGGGGAGACCCAGTACTTC. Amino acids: CASSSPGVGETQYF.

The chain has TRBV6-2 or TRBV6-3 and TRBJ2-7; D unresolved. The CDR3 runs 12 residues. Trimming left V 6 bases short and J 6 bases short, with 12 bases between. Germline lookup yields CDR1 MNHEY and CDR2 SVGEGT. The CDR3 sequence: CASSRASVEQYV. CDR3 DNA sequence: TGTGCCAGCAGCCGGGCTTCGGTCGAGCAGTACGTC.

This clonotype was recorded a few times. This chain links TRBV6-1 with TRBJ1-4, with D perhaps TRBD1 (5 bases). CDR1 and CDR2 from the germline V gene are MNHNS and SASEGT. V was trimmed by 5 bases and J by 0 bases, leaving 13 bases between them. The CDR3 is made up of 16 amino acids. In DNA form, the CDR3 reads TGTGCCAGCAGTAGGGGACTTACGACAACTAATGAAAAACTGTTTTTT. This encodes CASSRGLTTTNEKLFF.

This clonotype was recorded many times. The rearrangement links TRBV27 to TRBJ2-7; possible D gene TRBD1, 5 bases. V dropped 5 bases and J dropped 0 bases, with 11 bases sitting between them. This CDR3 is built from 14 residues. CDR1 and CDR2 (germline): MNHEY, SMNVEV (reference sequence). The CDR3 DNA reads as TGTGCCAGCAGTGGTAAAGGGGCCTCCTACGAGCAGTACTTC. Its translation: CASSGKGASYEQYF.

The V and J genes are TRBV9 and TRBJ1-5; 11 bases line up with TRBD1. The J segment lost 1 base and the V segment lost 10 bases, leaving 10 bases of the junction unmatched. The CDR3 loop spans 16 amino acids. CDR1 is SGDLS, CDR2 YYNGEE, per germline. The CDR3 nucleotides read TGTGCCCACTGTGGACAGGGGGCAAGAAGCAATCAGCCCCAGCATTTT. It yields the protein CAHCGQGARSNQPQHF.

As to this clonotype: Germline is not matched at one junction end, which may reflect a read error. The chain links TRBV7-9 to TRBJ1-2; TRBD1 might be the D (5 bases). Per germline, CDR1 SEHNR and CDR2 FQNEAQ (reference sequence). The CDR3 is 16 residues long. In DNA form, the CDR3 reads TGTGCCAGCAGCTTCGGCCGGGGGGAGACTAACTATGGCCACACCTTC. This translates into CASSFGRGETNYGHTF.

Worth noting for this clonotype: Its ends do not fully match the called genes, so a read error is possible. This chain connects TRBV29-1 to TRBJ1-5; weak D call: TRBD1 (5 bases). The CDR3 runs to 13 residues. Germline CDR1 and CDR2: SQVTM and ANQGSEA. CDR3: CSVGGRGDQHQHF. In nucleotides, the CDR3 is TGCAGCGTTGGTGGACGGGGCGATCAGCACCAGCATTTT. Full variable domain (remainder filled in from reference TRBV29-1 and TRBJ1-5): SAVISQKPSRDICQRGTSLTIQCQVDSQVTMMFWYRQQPGQSLTLIATANQGSEATYESGFVIDKFPISRPNLTFSTLTVSNMSPEDSSIYLCSVGGRGDQHQHFGDGTRLSIL.

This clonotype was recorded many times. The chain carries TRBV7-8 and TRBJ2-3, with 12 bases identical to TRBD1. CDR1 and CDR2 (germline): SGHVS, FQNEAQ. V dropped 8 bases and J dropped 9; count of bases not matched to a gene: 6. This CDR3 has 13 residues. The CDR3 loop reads CASRDRGPGTQYF. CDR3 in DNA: TGTGCCAGCCGGGACAGGGGGCCAGGGACGCAGTATTTT.

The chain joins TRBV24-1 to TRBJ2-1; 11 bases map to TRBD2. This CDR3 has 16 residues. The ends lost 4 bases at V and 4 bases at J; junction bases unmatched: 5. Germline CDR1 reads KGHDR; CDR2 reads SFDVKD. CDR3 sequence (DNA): TGTGCCACCAGTGACCCTCTAGCGGGAGGTTACAATGAGCAGTTCTTC. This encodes CATSDPLAGGYNEQFF.

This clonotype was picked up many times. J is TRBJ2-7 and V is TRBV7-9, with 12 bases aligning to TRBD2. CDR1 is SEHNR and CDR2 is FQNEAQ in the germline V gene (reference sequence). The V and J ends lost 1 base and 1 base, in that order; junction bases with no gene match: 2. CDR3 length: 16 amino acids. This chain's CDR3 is CASSLGLAGDSYEQYV. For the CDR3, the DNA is TGTGCCAGCAGCTTAGGACTAGCGGGAGATTCCTACGAGCAGTACGTC.

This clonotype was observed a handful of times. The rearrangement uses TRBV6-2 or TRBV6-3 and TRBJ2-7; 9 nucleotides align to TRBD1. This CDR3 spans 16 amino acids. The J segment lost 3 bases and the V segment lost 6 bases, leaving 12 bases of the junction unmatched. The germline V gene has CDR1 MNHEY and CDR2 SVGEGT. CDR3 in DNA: TGTGCCAGCAGGAAGACACCCGGGACAGGGTTCTACGAGCAGTACTTC. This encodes CASRKTPGTGFYEQYF.

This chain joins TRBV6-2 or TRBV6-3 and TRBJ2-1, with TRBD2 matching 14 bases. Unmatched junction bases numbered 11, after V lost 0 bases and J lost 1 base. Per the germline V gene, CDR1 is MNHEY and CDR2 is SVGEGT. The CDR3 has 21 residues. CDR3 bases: TGTGCCAGCAGTTACTCCTCGGGGACTAGCGGGAGTCCCGTTTCCTACAATGAGCAGTTCTTC. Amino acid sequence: CASSYSSGTSGSPVSYNEQFF.

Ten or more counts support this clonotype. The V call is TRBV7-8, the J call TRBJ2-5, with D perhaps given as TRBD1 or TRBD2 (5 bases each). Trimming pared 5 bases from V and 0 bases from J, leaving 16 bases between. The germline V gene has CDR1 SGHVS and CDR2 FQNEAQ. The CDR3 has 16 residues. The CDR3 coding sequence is TGTGCCAGCAGCCTGACGGGACCCCCGTACCAAGAGACCCAGTACTTC. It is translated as CASSLTGPPYQETQYF.

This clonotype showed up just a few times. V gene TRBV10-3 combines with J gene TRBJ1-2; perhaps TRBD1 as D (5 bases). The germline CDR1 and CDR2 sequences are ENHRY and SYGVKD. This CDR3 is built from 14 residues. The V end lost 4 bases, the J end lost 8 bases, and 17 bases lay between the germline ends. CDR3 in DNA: TGTGCCATCAGTGGACGGGCCAGGGTAGGCGGCTACACCTTC. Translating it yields CAISGRARVGGYTF.

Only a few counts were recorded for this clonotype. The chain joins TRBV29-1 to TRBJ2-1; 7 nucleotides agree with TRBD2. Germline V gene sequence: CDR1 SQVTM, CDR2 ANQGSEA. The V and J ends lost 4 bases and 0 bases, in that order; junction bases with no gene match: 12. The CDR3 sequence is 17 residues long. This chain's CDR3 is CSVGGRRAPSSYNEQFF. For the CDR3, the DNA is TGCAGCGTTGGCGGGAGACGAGCCCCCAGCTCCTACAATGAGCAGTTCTTC.

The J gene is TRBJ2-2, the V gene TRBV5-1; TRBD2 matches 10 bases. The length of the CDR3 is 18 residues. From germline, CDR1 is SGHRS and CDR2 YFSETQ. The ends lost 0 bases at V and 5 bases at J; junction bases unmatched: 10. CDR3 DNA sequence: TGCGCCAGCAGCTTGGCTTTTTCGTCACTAGCGGGGACCGGGGAGCTGTTTTTT. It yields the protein CASSLAFSSLAGTGELFF.

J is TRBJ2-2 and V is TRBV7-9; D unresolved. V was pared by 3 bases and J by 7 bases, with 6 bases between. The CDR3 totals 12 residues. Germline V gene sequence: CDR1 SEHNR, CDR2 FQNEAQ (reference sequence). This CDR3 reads CASSFGDGELFF. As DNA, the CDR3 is TGTGCCAGCAGCTTTGGGGACGGGGAGCTGTTTTTT.

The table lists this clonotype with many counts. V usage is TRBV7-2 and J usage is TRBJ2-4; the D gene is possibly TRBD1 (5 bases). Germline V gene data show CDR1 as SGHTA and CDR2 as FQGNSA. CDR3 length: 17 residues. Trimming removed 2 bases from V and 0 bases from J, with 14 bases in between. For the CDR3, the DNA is TGTGCCAGCAGCTTACTGGGGCGGCGATTAGCCAAAAACATTCAGTACTTC. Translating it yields CASSLLGRRLAKNIQYF.

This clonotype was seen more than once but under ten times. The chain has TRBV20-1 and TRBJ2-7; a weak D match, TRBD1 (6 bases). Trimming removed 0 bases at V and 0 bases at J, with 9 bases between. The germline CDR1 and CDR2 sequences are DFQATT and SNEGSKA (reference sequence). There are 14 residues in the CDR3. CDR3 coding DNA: TGCAGTGCTAGAGAGACAGGTGTCTCCTACGAGCAGTACTTC. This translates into CSARETGVSYEQYF.

The CDR3, as DNA: TGCAGTGCTAGAGGGTTTCGGAGCGGGAGGCCCAATGAGCAGTTCTTC. Translating gives CSARGFRSGRPNEQFF. The chain has TRBV20-1 and TRBJ2-1; 9 bases fit TRBD2. This CDR3 spans 16 amino acids. Unmatched junction bases numbered 10, after V lost 1 base and J lost 6 bases. Germline loops: CDR1 DFQATT, CDR2 SNEGSKA (reference sequence).

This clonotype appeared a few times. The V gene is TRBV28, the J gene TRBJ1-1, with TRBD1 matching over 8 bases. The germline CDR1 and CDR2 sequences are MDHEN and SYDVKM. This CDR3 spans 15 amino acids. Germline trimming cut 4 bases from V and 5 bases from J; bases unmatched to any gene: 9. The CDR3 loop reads CASSSPGQGRTEAFF. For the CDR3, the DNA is TGTGCCAGCAGTTCGCCCGGACAGGGAAGGACTGAAGCTTTCTTT.

The CDR3 is CASRAWGASSYNEQFF. Written as DNA, the CDR3 is TGTGCCAGCAGGGCGTGGGGGGCTAGCTCCTACAATGAGCAGTTCTTC. This sequence joins TRBV28 and TRBJ2-1, with D tentatively TRBD1 or TRBD2 (6 bases each). This CDR3 has 16 residues. Between the trimmed V and J ends, which lost 6 bases and 0 bases, there was a span of 15 bases. CDR1 is MDHEN and CDR2 is SYDVKM in the germline V gene.

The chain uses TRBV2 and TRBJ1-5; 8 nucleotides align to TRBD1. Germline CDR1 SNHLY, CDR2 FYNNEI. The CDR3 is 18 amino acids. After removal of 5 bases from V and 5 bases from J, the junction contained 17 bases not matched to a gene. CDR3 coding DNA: TGTGCCAGCAGTCTCGGACAGGGAGGTCGCGCGCTGCATCAGCCCCAGCATTTT. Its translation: CASSLGQGGRALHQPQHF.

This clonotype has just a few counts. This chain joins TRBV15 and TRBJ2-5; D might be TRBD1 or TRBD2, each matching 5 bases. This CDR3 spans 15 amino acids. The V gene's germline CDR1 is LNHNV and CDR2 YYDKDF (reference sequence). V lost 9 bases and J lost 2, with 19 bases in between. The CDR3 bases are TGTGCCACTACAGAGGACGGGGCCTTTCAAGAGACCCAGTACTTC. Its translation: CATTEDGAFQETQYF.

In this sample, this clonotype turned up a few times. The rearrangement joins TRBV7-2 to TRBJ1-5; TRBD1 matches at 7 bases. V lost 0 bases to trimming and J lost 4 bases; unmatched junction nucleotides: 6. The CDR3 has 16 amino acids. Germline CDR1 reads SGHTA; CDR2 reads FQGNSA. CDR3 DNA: TGTGCCAGCAGCTTAGCGTTAGGGGGCTCGAATCAGCCCCAGCATTTT. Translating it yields CASSLALGGSNQPQHF.

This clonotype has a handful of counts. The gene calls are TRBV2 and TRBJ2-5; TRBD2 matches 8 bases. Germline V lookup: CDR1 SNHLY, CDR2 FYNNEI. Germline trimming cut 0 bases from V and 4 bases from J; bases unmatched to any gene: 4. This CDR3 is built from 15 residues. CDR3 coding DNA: TGTGCCAGCAGTGAAGCGCTGGCGGGGGGAGAGACCCAGTACTTC. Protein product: CASSEALAGGETQYF. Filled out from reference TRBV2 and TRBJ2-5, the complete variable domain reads EPEVTQTPSHQVTQMGQEVILRCVPISNHLYFYWYRQILGQKVEFLVSFYNNEISEKSEIFDDQFSVERPDGSNFTLKIRSTKLEDSAMYFCASSEALAGGETQYFGPGTRLLVL.